The 8 T cell receptor beta chains below come from one sample, sequenced in a study of T cell repertoires in cytomegalovirus infection. TCRdb used MiXCR to reprocess the reads, holding one entry per CDR3 protein. The table lists 150,000 to 200,000 distinct CDR3 sequences, roughly a fifth of them singletons. Sequences were obtained from PBMCs. These receptors were taken from a human donor in good health (CMV status not recorded). Some clones in this sample may be carry-over from other donors' samples.

The V and J genes are TRBV6-2 or TRBV6-3 and TRBJ2-2; no reliable D call. V was clipped by 2 bases and J by 6 bases, with 7 bases between them. This CDR3 spans 13 amino acids. CDR1 is MNHEY and CDR2 is SVGEGT in the germline V gene. The CDR3 sequence is CASSYRAAGELFF. CDR3 nucleotide sequence: TGTGCCAGCAGTTACAGAGCAGCCGGGGAGCTGTTTTTT.

The sample holds many counts of this clonotype. This sequence joins TRBV7-2 and TRBJ1-5; possibly TRBD1 for D (6 bases). CDR3 length: 15 amino acids. Looked up from germline, CDR1 is SGHTA and CDR2 is FQGNSA. V shed 5 bases and J shed 0 bases, with 11 bases lying between them. In DNA, the CDR3 is TGTGCCAGCAGCATGTACAGGGATAGCAATCAGCCCCAGCATTTT. Translation gives CASSMYRDSNQPQHF.

This clonotype was detected only a few times. The genes are TRBV7-9 and TRBJ1-1, with 8 positions matching TRBD1. With V trimmed by 6 bases and J by 1 base, 7 bases remained unmatched. Germline V gene data show CDR1 as SEHNR and CDR2 as FQNEAQ (reference sequence). The CDR3 length is 15 residues. CDR3 in amino acids: CASRITGTGNTEAFF. The CDR3 bases are TGTGCCAGCAGAATAACCGGGACAGGGAACACTGAAGCTTTCTTT.

The chain combines TRBV11-3 with TRBJ2-3, with a possible D match to TRBD2 (6 bases). Germline V gene lookup returns CDR1 SGHNT and CDR2 YENEEA. V was shortened by 5 bases and J by 5 bases, with 17 bases between the two germline ends. CDR3 length: 15 amino acids. CDR3 DNA: TGTGCCAGCAGCCCCCGGGAGAAGGAAGGAGATACGCAGTATTTT. This sequence encodes CASSPREKEGDTQYF. Using reference TRBV11-3 and TRBJ2-3 for the parts outside the CDR3, the full variable domain is EAGVVQSPRYKIIEKKQPVAFWCNPISGHNTLYWYLQNLGQGPELLIRYENEEAVDDSQLPKDRFSAERLKGVDSTLKIQPAELGDSAVYLCASSPREKEGDTQYFGPGTRLTVL.

The gene calls are TRBV20-1 and TRBJ2-3, with no clear D. The CDR3 sequence is 13 residues long. The V end was cut by 0 bases, the J end by 3 bases, with 7 bases between. Germline-derived CDR1 and CDR2 are DFQATT and SNEGSKA (reference sequence). CDR3 DNA: TGCAGTGCTAGAGATTCAAGGACAGATACGCAGTATTTT. Protein: CSARDSRTDTQYF.

Comment on this clonotype: One end of the junction fails to match germline, which may point to a read error. This chain joins TRBV5-4 and TRBJ2-2, with TRBD2 matching over 8 bases. The CDR3 consists of 16 residues. Germline lookup yields CDR1 SGHNT and CDR2 YYREEE (reference sequence). DNA of the CDR3: TGTGCCAGCAGCTTAGAAGCGGGAGTTACCACCGAGGAGCTGTTTTTT. It specifies CASSLEAGVTTEELFF.

The chain carries TRBV12-3 or TRBV12-4 and TRBJ2-1; D ambiguous. The CDR3 sequence is 12 residues long. Trimming cost V 3 bases and J 8 bases, with 8 bases left between them. The CDR3 spells CASSFGRDEQFF. The CDR3 DNA reads as TGTGCCAGCAGTTTTGGCCGCGATGAGCAGTTCTTC.

This clonotype has more than one count but fewer than ten. This sequence joins TRBV6-5 and TRBJ1-6; 9 bases line up with TRBD1. The length of the CDR3 is 15 residues. V gave up 5 bases and J gave up 10 bases; unmatched junction bases: 9. Germline V gene lookup returns CDR1 MNHEY and CDR2 SVGAGI. CDR3: CASSTIQGAGSPLHF. As DNA, the CDR3 is TGTGCCAGCAGTACAATACAGGGGGCAGGATCACCCCTCCACTTT.